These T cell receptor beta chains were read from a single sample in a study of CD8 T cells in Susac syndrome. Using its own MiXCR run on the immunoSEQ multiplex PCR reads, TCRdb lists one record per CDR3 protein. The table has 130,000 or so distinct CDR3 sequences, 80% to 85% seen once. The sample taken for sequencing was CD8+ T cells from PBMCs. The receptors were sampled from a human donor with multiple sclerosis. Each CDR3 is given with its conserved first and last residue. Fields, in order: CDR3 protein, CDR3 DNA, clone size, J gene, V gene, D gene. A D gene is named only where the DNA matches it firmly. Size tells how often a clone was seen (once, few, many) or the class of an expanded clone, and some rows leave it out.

CDR3 protein: CASSSLSGANVLTF; CDR3 DNA: TGTGCCAGCAGTTCACTCTCTGGGGCCAACGTCCTGACTTTC; clone size: NA; J gene: TRBJ2-6; V gene: TRBV27; D gene: NA
CDR3 protein: CASSLGGSANYGYTF; CDR3 DNA: TGTGCCAGCAGCTTGGGTGGGTCTGCGAACTATGGCTACACCTTC; clone size: NA; J gene: TRBJ1-2; V gene: TRBV5-6; D gene: NA
CDR3 protein: CASSVTGIAQPQHF; CDR3 DNA: TGTGCCAGTAGCGTGACAGGGATTGCTCAGCCCCAGCATTTT; clone size: once; J gene: TRBJ1-5; V gene: TRBV19; D gene: TRBD1
CDR3 protein: CATSTGQGTDTQYF; CDR3 DNA: TGTGCCACCAGCACCGGGCAGGGCACAGATACGCAGTATTTT; clone size: NA; J gene: TRBJ2-3; V gene: TRBV15; D gene: NA
CDR3 protein: CASSRLRDTLDETQYF; CDR3 DNA: TGTGCCAGCAGCCGCCTCCGGGACACCTTGGACGAGACCCAGTACTTC; clone size: NA; J gene: TRBJ2-5; V gene: TRBV28; D gene: NA
CDR3 protein: CSVVEQGLYGYTF; CDR3 DNA: TGCAGCGTTGTAGAACAGGGATTATATGGCTACACCTTC; clone size: NA; J gene: TRBJ1-2; V gene: TRBV29-1; D gene: NA
CDR3 protein: CAGMPLGLAGGSGTYNEQFF; CDR3 DNA: TGTGCCGGAATGCCGCTGGGACTAGCGGGAGGGTCCGGAACCTACAATGAGCAGTTCTTC; clone size: NA; J gene: TRBJ2-1; V gene: TRBV11-1; D gene: TRBD2
CDR3 protein: CASSHSTGGEQYF; CDR3 DNA: TGCGCCAGCAGCCATTCCACAGGGGGCGAGCAGTACTTC; clone size: once; J gene: TRBJ2-7; V gene: TRBV4-1; D gene: TRBD1
CDR3 protein: CASSPSWGQRNEKLFF; CDR3 DNA: TGTGCCAGCAGTCCTTCGTGGGGGCAACGAAATGAAAAACTGTTTTTT; clone size: once; J gene: TRBJ1-4; V gene: TRBV27; D gene: NA
CDR3 protein: CASSIGSSGANVLTF; CDR3 DNA: TGTGCCAGTAGTATAGGTAGCTCTGGGGCCAACGTCCTGACTTTC; clone size: NA; J gene: TRBJ2-6; V gene: TRBV19; D gene: NA
CDR3 protein: CASKGTGGREQYF; CDR3 DNA: TGCGCCAGTAAAGGGACAGGGGGTCGCGAGCAGTACTTC; clone size: NA; J gene: TRBJ2-7; V gene: TRBV4-1; D gene: TRBD1
CDR3 protein: CASSQVARGAGANVLTF; CDR3 DNA: TGTGCCAGCAGCCAAGTTGCCCGGGGCGCTGGGGCCAACGTCCTGACTTTC; clone size: NA; J gene: TRBJ2-6; V gene: TRBV3-1; D gene: NA
CDR3 protein: CASSFSDNEQFF; CDR3 DNA: TGTGCCAGCAGTTTTAGCGACAATGAGCAGTTCTTC; clone size: few; J gene: TRBJ2-1; V gene: TRBV27; D gene: NA
CDR3 protein: CASSALGVAGGANTGELFF; CDR3 DNA: TGTGCCAGCAGCGCTCTAGGAGTAGCGGGGGGCGCGAACACCGGGGAGCTGTTTTTT; clone size: NA; J gene: TRBJ2-2; V gene: TRBV9; D gene: TRBD2
CDR3 protein: CASSAPGLAVTDTQYF; CDR3 DNA: TGTGCCAGCAGCGCCCCGGGACTAGCGGTAACAGATACGCAGTATTTT; clone size: NA; J gene: TRBJ2-3; V gene: TRBV7-9; D gene: TRBD2
CDR3 protein: CSARFRGPYEQYF; CDR3 DNA: TGCAGTGCTAGGTTCAGGGGCCCCTACGAGCAGTACTTC; clone size: NA; J gene: TRBJ2-7; V gene: TRBV20-1; D gene: NA
CDR3 protein: CASSSISNTEAFF; CDR3 DNA: TGTGCCAGCAGTTCAATATCCAACACTGAAGCTTTCTTT; clone size: NA; J gene: TRBJ1-1; V gene: TRBV6-2/TRBV6-3; D gene: NA
CDR3 protein: CASRERGAKNIQYF; CDR3 DNA: TGTGCCAGCAGGGAGAGGGGAGCCAAAAACATTCAGTACTTC; clone size: NA; J gene: TRBJ2-4; V gene: TRBV11-2; D gene: NA
CDR3 protein: CASIGNRYQETQYF; CDR3 DNA: TGTGCCAGCATTGGCAACAGGTACCAAGAGACCCAGTACTTC; clone size: NA; J gene: TRBJ2-5; V gene: TRBV2; D gene: NA
CDR3 protein: CASSLPGLAGSSYEQYF; CDR3 DNA: TGTGCCAGCAGCTTGCCTGGACTAGCGGGGAGCTCCTACGAGCAGTACTTC; clone size: NA; J gene: TRBJ2-7; V gene: TRBV5-6; D gene: TRBD2
CDR3 protein: CASSLSAGAGGTEAFF; CDR3 DNA: TGTGCCAGCAGTTTATCCGCAGGGGCTGGCGGCACTGAAGCTTTCTTT; clone size: NA; J gene: TRBJ1-1; V gene: TRBV27; D gene: NA
CDR3 protein: CASRGYSGGYQETQYF; CDR3 DNA: TGTGCCAGCAGGGGTTATAGCGGGGGATACCAAGAGACCCAGTACTTC; clone size: NA; J gene: TRBJ2-5; V gene: TRBV7-2; D gene: TRBD2
CDR3 protein: CASSYLTPGEKLFF; CDR3 DNA: TGTGCCAGCAGCTATCTTACCCCAGGGGAAAAACTGTTTTTT; clone size: once; J gene: TRBJ1-4; V gene: TRBV7-2; D gene: NA
CDR3 protein: CSVGGGGNLYGYTF; CDR3 DNA: TGCAGCGTTGGGGGGGGCGGGAACCTATATGGCTACACCTTC; clone size: few; J gene: TRBJ1-2; V gene: TRBV29-1; D gene: NA
CDR3 protein: CASSEEAYTPSQFF; CDR3 DNA: TGTGCCAGCAGTGAAGAGGCCTATACCCCATCGCAGTTCTTC; clone size: NA; J gene: TRBJ2-1; V gene: TRBV2; D gene: NA
CDR3 protein: CASSPEWGFDQPQHF; CDR3 DNA: TGTGCCAGCAGTCCTGAGTGGGGGTTTGATCAGCCCCAGCATTTT; clone size: NA; J gene: TRBJ1-5; V gene: TRBV12-3/TRBV12-4; D gene: NA
CDR3 protein: CASSQRSGDQPQHF; CDR3 DNA: TGCGCCAGCAGCCAACGGTCAGGGGATCAGCCCCAGCATTTT; clone size: NA; J gene: TRBJ1-5; V gene: TRBV4-1; D gene: NA
CDR3 protein: CASSYTENTETFF; CDR3 DNA: TGTGCCAGCAGTTACACGGAGAACACTGAAACTTTCTTT; clone size: NA; J gene: TRBJ1-1; V gene: TRBV6-5; D gene: NA
CDR3 protein: CASSFMSPGRETQYF; CDR3 DNA: TGTGCCAGCAGTTTTATGAGTCCCGGCCGGGAGACCCAGTACTTC; clone size: NA; J gene: TRBJ2-5; V gene: TRBV12-3/TRBV12-4; D gene: NA
CDR3 protein: CASSLSADVLRGYTF; CDR3 DNA: TGTGCCAGCAGCCTTTCCGCGGACGTCCTGCGGGGCTACACCTTC; clone size: NA; J gene: TRBJ1-2; V gene: TRBV5-6; D gene: NA
CDR3 protein: CSAPGSGDYNEQFF; CDR3 DNA: TGCAGTGCTCCGGGGAGCGGGGATTACAATGAGCAGTTCTTC; clone size: NA; J gene: TRBJ2-1; V gene: TRBV20-1; D gene: TRBD2
CDR3 protein: CASSVKQAPDPYGYTF; CDR3 DNA: TGTGCCAGCAGCGTAAAACAGGCCCCGGACCCTTATGGCTACACCTTC; clone size: NA; J gene: TRBJ1-2; V gene: TRBV9; D gene: NA
CDR3 protein: CASSYAVIRGDGNQPQHF; CDR3 DNA: TGTGCCAGCAGCTATGCGGTGATAAGGGGTGATGGCAATCAGCCCCAGCATTTT; clone size: NA; J gene: TRBJ1-5; V gene: TRBV7-8; D gene: NA
CDR3 protein: CASSLFSGRGDGYTF; CDR3 DNA: TGTGCCAGCAGCTTATTTTCGGGGAGGGGAGATGGCTACACCTTC; clone size: few; J gene: TRBJ1-2; V gene: TRBV7-9; D gene: NA
CDR3 protein: CASSYLGQADTGELFF; CDR3 DNA: TGTGCCAGCAGTTACCTTGGACAGGCGGACACCGGGGAGCTGTTTTTT; clone size: NA; J gene: TRBJ2-2; V gene: TRBV6-2/TRBV6-3; D gene: TRBD1
CDR3 protein: CASSPPGQAIEAFF; CDR3 DNA: TGTGCCAGCAGCCCCCCCGGGCAGGCCATTGAAGCTTTCTTT; clone size: NA; J gene: TRBJ1-1; V gene: TRBV7-9; D gene: NA
CDR3 protein: CAISELGTANEQFF; CDR3 DNA: TGTGCCATCAGTGAGTTAGGGACAGCCAATGAGCAGTTCTTC; clone size: NA; J gene: TRBJ2-1; V gene: TRBV10-3; D gene: TRBD1
CDR3 protein: CASSHIQTGELFF; CDR3 DNA: TGCGCCAGCAGCCACATACAGACCGGGGAGCTGTTTTTT; clone size: NA; J gene: TRBJ2-2; V gene: TRBV4-1; D gene: NA
CDR3 protein: CASSDRHLSSYEQYF; CDR3 DNA: TGTGCCAGCAGTGATCGCCACCTCAGCTCCTACGAGCAGTACTTC; clone size: NA; J gene: TRBJ2-7; V gene: TRBV6-1; D gene: NA
CDR3 protein: CASSQAGLNEKLFF; CDR3 DNA: TGCGCCAGCAGCCAAGCTGGACTTAATGAAAAACTGTTTTTT; clone size: NA; J gene: TRBJ1-4; V gene: TRBV4-1; D gene: NA
CDR3 protein: CATQVSGAHYGYTF; CDR3 DNA: TGTGCCACCCAGGTGTCGGGGGCACACTATGGCTACACCTTC; clone size: NA; J gene: TRBJ1-2; V gene: TRBV15; D gene: NA
CDR3 protein: CASSYASYNEQFF; CDR3 DNA: TGTGCCAGCAGTTACGCATCCTACAATGAGCAGTTCTTC; clone size: few; J gene: TRBJ2-1; V gene: TRBV6-5; D gene: NA
CDR3 protein: CASSQGTGESYQPQHF; CDR3 DNA: TGTGCCAGCAGCCAAGGGACAGGGGAGAGTTACCAGCCCCAGCATTTT; clone size: few; J gene: TRBJ1-5; V gene: TRBV3-1; D gene: TRBD1